This T cell receptor (beta chain) appears in the sequencing data of a study of T cells in Graves' hyperthyroidism and ophthalmopathy (dated by TCRdb to about 2019). Background for the entire study: Peripheral blood samples were taken at the time of initial diagnosis, prior to any treatment. To identify TCR V-J signatures that set the groups apart, the researchers used a discovery cohort of 95 to 100 patients, made up of around 42 with Graves' ophthalmopathy and around 58 with stable Graves' hyperthyroidism. An independent validation cohort of about 19 hyperthyroidism patients and approximately 16 patients who later progressed to ophthalmopathy tested prospective prediction of ophthalmopathy. The 75 to 100 discovery patients were randomly split 7:3 into training and test sets. In roughly six Graves' hyperthyroidism patients, the study also compared T-cell repertoires from thyroid tissue with T-cell repertoires from blood. After blood sampling, hyperthyroidism patients were treated with methimazole at a starting dose of 30 mg daily, and ophthalmopathy patients were treated with high-dose intravenous methylprednisolone. The paper reports TCR Vbeta CDR3 sequencing of 130 to 150 peripheral blood samples: around 41 ophthalmopathy, fewer than 80 hyperthyroidism and around 17 progressor patients.

Stable Graves' hyperthyroidism was defined as no progression to ophthalmopathy during 18 months of follow-up. The hyperthyroidism patients were between 18 and 65 years old and newly diagnosed, with a disease duration of less than 2 months. Exclusion was applied to patients with uncontrolled infections, other autoimmune diseases, pregnancy or lactation. Clinical symptoms, serum thyroxine and TRAb, thyroid ultrasound, and orbital computed tomography formed the basis for the diagnoses. Ficoll-Paque density gradient centrifugation was used to isolate PBMCs from around 10 ml of fresh peripheral blood. Trizol reagent was used to extract total RNA, and RNA quality was then checked on an Agilent 2100 Bioanalyzer. The CDR3 measures 13 amino acids from cysteine to phenylalanine. The retained sequence is limited to the CDR3, 39 bases, with the frame set at the first base. Trimming costs V 6 bases and J 6 bases, and their ends lie 12 bases apart. CDR1 and CDR2 were assigned from the germline V gene (reference sequence) as SGHAT and FQDESV.

This clonotype was counted at least ten times. Its recognized antigen is unknown. No quality values exist for individual bases; no much larger clone is one base distant. TCR beta CDR3 regions were amplified from RNA transcripts. The TCR CDR3 was subjected to a first round of RT-PCR using the HTBI primer set and the Qiagen OneStep RT-PCR kit. Libraries were constructed in a second round of multiplex PCR, after which size selection and purification were carried out. Paired-end sequencing of the libraries was performed with 100 bp reads on an Illumina HiSeq2000. From the authors' description of their analysis: Raw data were processed with SOAPnuke, discarding reads with adapters, uncalled bases, mean Phred below 15, or no exact constant-primer or identifier match. COPE v1.2.5 was used to merge the high-quality paired reads, and each unique nucleotide sequence was defined as a clonotype. MiTCR v1.1 was used to align the clonotypes against IMGT TRBV, TRBD and TRBJ reference segments. Only V-J combinations with frequency above 0.0001, covering 99% to 99.2% of repertoires, were analysed. A TCS score was defined as the ratio between F50 (clonal expansion) and ExV (chaos), using BLOSUM62-based TCRdist between CDR3 peptides within each V-J. Welch's t-statistics and random forest reduced just over 500 V-J features to roughly 13, which were used in a naive Bayes classifier (R e1071). In-frame beta chains were kept once TCRdb had trimmed the public reads at Q25 with fastp and called clones with MiXCR. Rows with a matching CDR3 protein are joined into one entry that keeps the most common DNA and genes. The V and J calls reflect TCRdb's pipeline rather than the authors' work. The sample table contains more than 300,000 distinct CDR3 sequences; only one count was recorded for over 11% of them. Of the sample, approximately 10% falls within the top ten clones.

Results and caveats for the whole study, not just this receptor: In cross-validation, a model built on a 13 V-J signature told ophthalmopathy apart from stable hyperthyroidism with approximately 90% sensitivity and about 81% specificity, and in testing the same model reached 80%/75%. In validation, the model predicted progression to ophthalmopathy a median of around 6.5 months before onset, with roughly 70% sensitivity and about 75% specificity. Blood samples also contained most of the expanded thyroid clonotypes (frequency above 0.001), which suggests that blood repertoires may reflect thyroid immune responses. Sample size was not statistically predetermined, and blinding of investigators to group allocation was not performed.

This receptor was obtained from a woman aged 60-75 years with Graves' hyperthyroidism. This receptor chain uses TRBV11-1 and TRBJ2-1, with the identity of the D gene unclear. Input material: blood. The CDR3 reads as follows: CASSISLSNEQFF. The DNA is as follows: TGTGCCAGCAGTATAAGCCTTTCCAATGAGCAGTTCTTC.